The 6 T cell receptor beta chains reported below all come from one sample, sequenced in a study of blood T cell repertoires in COVID-19. TCRdb's table, derived via immunoSEQ multiplex PCR, lists solely in-frame clones and lacks some. The table lists 85,000 to 100,000 clones, roughly 77% of them singletons. The source material was peripheral blood. The source is a human donor in a cohort sampled during active COVID-19.

V gene TRBV9 combines with J gene TRBJ2-1, with 8 positions matching TRBD2. Germline CDR1 and CDR2: SGDLS and YYNGEE. With 1 base clipped from V and 6 bases from J, the junction kept 15 bases outside the gene matches. This CDR3 spans 18 amino acids. The CDR3 protein is CASSVSRAGELATNEQFF. In nucleotides, the CDR3 is TGTGCCAGCAGCGTAAGTCGAGCGGGAGAACTGGCGACCAATGAGCAGTTCTTC.

The chain combines TRBV14 with TRBJ1-2; maybe TRBD1 (5 bases). Trimming took off 0 bases at V and 7 bases at J, with 15 bases between the two ends. Germline V gene sequence: CDR1 SGHDN, CDR2 FVKESK. This CDR3 contains 15 residues. The CDR3 DNA reads TGTGCCAGCAGCCAAGATCTAAGGGGACTAGGTGGCTACACCTTC. Translation: CASSQDLRGLGGYTF.

The chain has TRBV19 and TRBJ2-2; 8 bases fit TRBD1. The CDR3 consists of 15 residues. Germline assignment: CDR1 LNHDA and CDR2 SQIVND (reference sequence). V shed 5 bases, J shed 9 bases, and the junction held 11 bases outside the gene matches. CDR3 sequence: CASSHPQGEFRELFF. For the CDR3, the DNA is TGTGCCAGTAGTCATCCACAGGGGGAATTTCGGGAGCTGTTTTTT.

This chain connects TRBV3-1 (or the pseudogene TRBV3-2) to TRBJ2-7, with TRBD2 identical over 10 bases. Germline trimming cut 4 bases from V and 3 bases from J; bases unmatched to any gene: 6. This CDR3 is 15 amino acids long. Germline V gene lookup returns CDR1 LGHDT and CDR2 YNNKEL (reference sequence). This chain's CDR3 is CASSRNPSGGYEQYF. The CDR3 region has the DNA TGTGCCAGCAGCCGGAATCCTAGCGGGGGCTACGAGCAGTACTTC.

The chain has TRBV7-2 and TRBJ1-1; D uncertain. Per germline, CDR1 SGHTA and CDR2 FQGNSA. This CDR3 is 12 amino acids long. V lost 0 bases and J 7 bases, leaving 6 bases between the germline ends. The CDR3, as DNA: TGTGCCAGCAGCTTAGCGAGACATGAAGCTTTCTTT. It is translated as CASSLARHEAFF. Variable domain in full (rest from reference TRBV7-2 and TRBJ1-1): GAGVSQSPSNKVTEKGKDVELRCDPISGHTALYWYRQSLGQGLEFLIYFQGNSAPDKSGLPSDRFSAERTGGSVSTLTIQRTQQEDSAVYLCASSLARHEAFFGQGTRLTVV.

The chain joins TRBV19 to TRBJ2-1; a possible D gene is TRBD1 (6 bases). V was pared by 6 bases and J by 4 bases, with 13 bases between. Germline-derived CDR1 and CDR2 are LNHDA and SQIVND (reference sequence). The length of the CDR3 is 14 residues. CDR3 nucleotide sequence: TGTGCCAGTAGGCCCTTAGGGGGTTACAATGAGCAGTTCTTC. Translating gives CASRPLGGYNEQFF. The complete variable domain, with remaining parts taken from reference TRBV19 and TRBJ2-1, reads DGGITQSPKYLFRKEGQNVTLSCEQNLNHDAMYWYRQDPGQGLRLIYYSQIVNDFQKGDIAEGYSVSREKKESFPLTVTSAQKNPTAFYLCASRPLGGYNEQFFGPGTRLTVL.